Following are 31 T cell receptor beta chains from one sample sequenced in a study of CXCR3-negative and CXCR3-positive naive CD8 T cells. Overall study results and limits: Hydrophobicity was higher for TRB CDR3s found in CXCR3-positive naive cells than in CXCR3-negative naive cells.

The antigens of these receptors remain unknown. UMI-labeled 5' RACE yielded the TRB cDNA libraries. From the 5' RACE reads, TCRdb lists one entry per CDR3 protein and no DNA. This table lists tens of thousands of distinct CDR3 sequences. Material: naive CXCR3+ CD8+ T cells from blood. Subset specified: CD45RO-CCR7+CD27+CD95- naive CD8+ T cells expressing CXCR3 (TNR3+). The receptors stem from a human donor in good health. Some clones in this sample may be carry-over from other donors' samples.

The V call is TRBV15, the J call TRBJ1-5. This CDR3 contains 17 residues. Germline V gives CDR1 LNHNV, CDR2 YYDKDF (reference sequence). The CDR3 loop is CATSRAAGGKDNQPQHF.

This sequence joins TRBV29-1 and TRBJ2-1; absent DNA, TCRdb's TRBD2 call cannot be checked. The CDR3 has 16 residues. Germline V gene data show CDR1 as SQVTM and CDR2 as ANQGSEA. The CDR3 spells CSVEASSGTGEVEQFF.

The chain has TRBV28 and TRBJ2-7. The CDR3 covers 14 residues. The germline V gene has CDR1 MDHEN and CDR2 SYDVKM. CDR3 sequence: CASTRRGGPYEQYF.

This chain's CDR3 is CASSPTSGVYNEQFF. The rearrangement uses TRBV12-3 or TRBV12-4 and TRBJ2-1; TCRdb indicates TRBD2, and absent DNA this call remains unverified. This CDR3 is 15 amino acids long.

The chain couples TRBV7-2 to TRBJ1-2; checking the TCRdb D call of TRBD1 is not possible without DNA. Germline CDR1 SGHTA, CDR2 FQGNSA. This CDR3 region has 15 residues. CDR3: CASSSGQGLLYGYTF. The full variable domain, completed using reference TRBV7-2 and TRBJ1-2, is GAGVSQSPSNKVTEKGKDVELRCDPISGHTALYWYRQSLGQGLEFLIYFQGNSAPDKSGLPSDRFSAERTGGSVSTLTIQRTQQEDSAVYLCASSSGQGLLYGYTFGSGTRLTVV.

The rearrangement links TRBV7-8 to TRBJ2-3; TCRdb's D call of TRBD1 is untestable without DNA. The CDR3 is made up of 17 amino acids. CDR1 is SGHVS and CDR2 is FQNEAQ in the germline V gene. The chain's CDR3 is CASSLFIQALGTDTQYF.

V usage is TRBV12-3 or TRBV12-4 and J usage is TRBJ2-5; without DNA, the TCRdb call of TRBD2 cannot be checked. There are 13 residues in the CDR3. CDR3 protein: CASSLGSQETQYF.

The chain links TRBV29-1 to TRBJ1-1; TCRdb returns TRBD1, unconfirmable since there is no DNA. Germline lookup yields CDR1 SQVTM and CDR2 ANQGSEA. The length of the CDR3 is 15 residues. CDR3 sequence reads: CSVKVGTVLGTEAFF.

The V call is TRBV28, the J call TRBJ2-7. This CDR3 region has 12 residues. The V gene's germline CDR1 is MDHEN and CDR2 SYDVKM. CDR3 loop: CASSFYSYEQYF.

This chain uses TRBV28 with TRBJ2-7; TCRdb names TRBD2, which stays unverified in the absence of DNA. Looked up from germline, CDR1 is MDHEN and CDR2 is SYDVKM. The CDR3 runs to 14 residues. CDR3 region: CASSFPGLTYEQYF.

The chain combines TRBV7-2 with TRBJ2-3; the TCRdb D gene call, TRBD2, has no DNA to confirm it. Germline V gives CDR1 SGHTA, CDR2 FQGNSA. The CDR3 has 16 amino acids. The CDR3: CASSSSSGGALDTQYF.

V is TRBV9 and J is TRBJ2-1; TCRdb gives TRBD2 as the D gene, but with no DNA this cannot be confirmed. Per the germline V gene, CDR1 is SGDLS and CDR2 is YYNGEE. The length of the CDR3 is 14 residues. The CDR3 protein is CASSVGGTYNEQFF.

This chain uses TRBV7-6 with TRBJ2-7; TCRdb reports TRBD2, a call that lacks DNA to check it against. Germline loops: CDR1 SGHVS, CDR2 FNYEAQ. The CDR3 consists of 15 residues. This CDR3 is CASSSSGTPPLEQYF. Combining the CDR3 with reference TRBV7-6 and TRBJ2-7 gives the whole variable domain GAGVSQSPRYKVTKRGQDVALRCDPISGHVSLYWYRQALGQGPEFLTYFNYEAQQDKSGLPNDRFSAERPEGSISTLTIQRTEQRDSAMYRCASSSSGTPPLEQYFGPGTRLTVT.

The chain is built from TRBV11-1 and TRBJ2-7; TCRdb outputs TRBD2, but without DNA this stays unchecked. CDR1 is SGHAT, CDR2 FQDESV, per germline (reference sequence). This CDR3 contains 14 residues. The CDR3 is CASSPTSRGHEQYF.

This chain links TRBV10-3 with TRBJ2-7. Germline CDR1 is ENHRY and CDR2 is SYGVKD. CDR3 length: 15 residues. CDR3 protein: CAISESGGRADEQYF.

The J gene is TRBJ2-7, the V gene TRBV4-3. The CDR3 sequence is 15 residues long. The germline gives CDR1 LGHNA, CDR2 YSLEER. CDR3 in amino acids: CASSSGEDLSYEQYF.

The chain has TRBV7-2 and TRBJ1-6; the TCRdb D gene call, TRBD1, has no DNA to confirm it. The germline gives CDR1 SGHTA, CDR2 FQGNSA. This CDR3 has 17 residues. The CDR3 reads CASSLKDGAGWGSPLHF.

The V call is TRBV29-1, the J call TRBJ2-7; TCRdb gives TRBD1 as the D gene, but with no DNA this cannot be confirmed. Germline lookup yields CDR1 SQVTM and CDR2 ANQGSEA. The CDR3 is 13 amino acids. CDR3 protein: CSVRTVNSYEQYF.

J is TRBJ2-7 and V is TRBV20-1; TCRdb names TRBD1, which stays unverified in the absence of DNA. CDR1 and CDR2 (germline): DFQATT, SNEGSKA (reference sequence). The CDR3 has 15 residues. CDR3 sequence: CSASLGSGGPYEQYF.

V and J are TRBV4-1 and TRBJ2-1. The CDR3 loop spans 11 amino acids. The germline V gene encodes CDR1 MGHRA and CDR2 YSYEKL. The CDR3 loop reads CASSREDEQFF.

The rearrangement uses TRBV5-1 and TRBJ2-2; TCRdb lists TRBD2, though no DNA is available to test this call. Germline-derived CDR1 and CDR2 are SGHRS and YFSETQ. The CDR3 contains 19 residues. CDR3 loop: CASSHLLAGGPANTGELFF.

This chain joins TRBV27 and TRBJ2-7; the TCRdb D gene call, TRBD2, has no DNA to confirm it. Germline-derived CDR1 and CDR2 are MNHEY and SMNVEV (reference sequence). This CDR3 is built from 16 residues. The CDR3 is CASSLSGSRAGYEQYF.

The chain joins TRBV5-5 to TRBJ2-1. CDR1 is SGHKS, CDR2 YYEKEE, per germline (reference sequence). The CDR3 is 12 amino acids. The CDR3 reads CASSLGFNEQFF.

CDR3 protein: CTSSQGRGLLTEAFF. V is TRBV4-3 and J is TRBJ1-1; without DNA, the TCRdb call of TRBD1 cannot be checked. CDR3 length equals 15 residues. Germline loops: CDR1 LGHNA, CDR2 YSLEER.

V gene TRBV6-6 combines with J gene TRBJ1-5; TCRdb's assignment of TRBD1 cannot be checked, as there is no DNA. The CDR3 is 23 residues long. CDR1 and CDR2 (germline): MNHNY, SVGAGI (reference sequence). The CDR3 region is CASSSTIQRDRPLVLFYRQPQHF.

The V gene is TRBV4-3, the J gene TRBJ2-4; TCRdb indicates TRBD1, and absent DNA this call remains unverified. CDR1 is LGHNA and CDR2 is YSLEER in the germline V gene. The CDR3 length is 15 residues. The CDR3 protein is CASSPTGDPKNIQYF.

The chain couples TRBV5-1 to TRBJ2-7; TCRdb proposes TRBD2, but this gene call is untestable without DNA. This CDR3 is 14 amino acids long. From germline, CDR1 is SGHRS and CDR2 YFSETQ. This CDR3 reads CASSFRGGPIEQYF.

The V gene is TRBV7-6, the J gene TRBJ2-7; lacking DNA, the TRBD2 call made by TCRdb goes unchecked. The CDR3 spans 15 residues. Germline lookup yields CDR1 SGHVS and CDR2 FNYEAQ. CDR3 region: CASSLESGSWYEQYF.

The chain employs TRBV6-2 or TRBV6-3 and TRBJ2-7; TCRdb picks TRBD1, but there is no DNA to check that call. The germline CDR1 and CDR2 sequences are MNHEY and SVGEGT. The CDR3 contains 15 residues. This CDR3 reads CASTTGAGHSYEQYF.

The chain links TRBV5-1 to TRBJ2-1; without DNA, the TCRdb call of TRBD1 cannot be checked. The CDR3 extends over 15 amino acids. Germline V gene sequence: CDR1 SGHRS, CDR2 YFSETQ. The CDR3 is CASSLSGVSYNEQFF.

V is TRBV20-1 and J is TRBJ2-7; TCRdb's D call, TRBD2, is unchecked because there is no DNA. This CDR3 spans 14 amino acids. Germline loops: CDR1 DFQATT, CDR2 SNEGSKA (reference sequence). This CDR3 is CSARDGREVSEQYF.